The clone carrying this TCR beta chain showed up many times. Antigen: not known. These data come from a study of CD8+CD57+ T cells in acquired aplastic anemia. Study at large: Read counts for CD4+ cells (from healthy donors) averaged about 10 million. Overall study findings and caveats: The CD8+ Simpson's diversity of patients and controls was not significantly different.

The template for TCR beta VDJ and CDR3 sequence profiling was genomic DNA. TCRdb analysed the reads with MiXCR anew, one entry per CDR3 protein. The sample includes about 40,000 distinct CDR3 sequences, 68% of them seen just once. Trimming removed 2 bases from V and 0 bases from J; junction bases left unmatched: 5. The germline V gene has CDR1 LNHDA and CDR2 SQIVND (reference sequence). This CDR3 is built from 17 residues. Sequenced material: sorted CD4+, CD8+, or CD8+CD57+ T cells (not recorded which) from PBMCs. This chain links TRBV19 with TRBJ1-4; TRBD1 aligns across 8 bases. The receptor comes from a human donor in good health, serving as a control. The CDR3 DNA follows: TGTGCCAGTAGTATATTCCACAGGGGGGCAACTAATGAAAAACTGTTTTTT. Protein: CASSIFHRGATNEKLFF.